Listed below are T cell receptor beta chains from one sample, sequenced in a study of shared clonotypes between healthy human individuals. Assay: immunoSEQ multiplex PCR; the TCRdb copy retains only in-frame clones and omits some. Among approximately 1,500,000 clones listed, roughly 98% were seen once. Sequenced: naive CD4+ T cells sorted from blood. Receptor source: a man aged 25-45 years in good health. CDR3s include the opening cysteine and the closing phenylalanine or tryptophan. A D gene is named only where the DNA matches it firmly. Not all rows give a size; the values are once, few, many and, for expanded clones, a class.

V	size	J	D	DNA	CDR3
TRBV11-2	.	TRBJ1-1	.	TGTGCCAGCAGCTTAAGGAGGGGCGATCCTTTCTTT	CASSLRRGDPFF
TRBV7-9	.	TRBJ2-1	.	TGTGCCAGCAGCTTAAATAACAGGGGGGGCTCCTACAATGAGCAGTTCTTC	CASSLNNRGGSYNEQFF
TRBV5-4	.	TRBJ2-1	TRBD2	TGTGCCAGCAGCCCCGGGACTAGGGACAATGAGCAGTTCTTC	CASSPGTRDNEQFF
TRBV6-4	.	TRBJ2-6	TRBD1	TGTGCCAGCAGTGAGTCCAGGGGGCTAGGGGCCAACGTCCTGACTTTC	CASSESRGLGANVLTF
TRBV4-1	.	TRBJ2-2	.	TGCGCCAGCAGCCCGCTAGGGCAAGCGAACACCGGGGAGCTGTTTTTT	CASSPLGQANTGELFF
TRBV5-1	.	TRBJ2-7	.	TGCGCCAGCAGCTTGGGAACGGGGTACGAGCAGTACTTC	CASSLGTGYEQYF
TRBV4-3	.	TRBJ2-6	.	TGCGCCAGCAGCCCTTCAGGGCTGGCGGGGGCCAACGTCCTGACTTTC	CASSPSGLAGANVLTF
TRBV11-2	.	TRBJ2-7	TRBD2	TGTGCCAGCAGCTTAACTGAAGGACTAGCGGTTCTAAACGAGCAGTACTTC	CASSLTEGLAVLNEQYF
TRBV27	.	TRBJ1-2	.	TGTGCCAGCAGTTTATCAGGGTACTATGGCTACACCTTC	CASSLSGYYGYTF
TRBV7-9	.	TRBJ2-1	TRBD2	TGTGCCAGCAGAACCTGGGCGGGAGGGCCCTCCAATGAGCAGTTCTTC	CASRTWAGGPSNEQFF
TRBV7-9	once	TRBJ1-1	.	TGTGCCAGCAGCCCCCAGGGGAGGATCACTGAAGCTTTCTTT	CASSPQGRITEAFF